These T cell receptor beta chains were read from a single sample in a study of cytomegalovirus exposure and HLA in healthy donors. Libraries were prepared by immunoSEQ multiplex PCR; TCRdb keeps only in-frame clonotypes and omits some of them. The sample shows around 150,000 clones, 76% of them seen only once. The sequencing sample was made of PBMCs. These receptors all come from a woman aged 40 to 55 in good health and CMV-seronegative. Both conserved end residues are part of each CDR3. D genes are given only for firm matches. Clone size appears in some rows only: once, few, many, or a class for an expanded clone.

clone_size	v_call	j_call	d_call	cdr3_aa	cdr3_nt
NA	TRBV4-1	TRBJ2-3	TRBD1	CASSQVGQGARDTQYF	TGCGCCAGCAGCCAAGTGGGACAGGGGGCGCGGGATACGCAGTATTTT
NA	TRBV11-2	TRBJ2-1	TRBD2	CASSPEGLAVGEQFF	TGTGCCAGCAGCCCAGAGGGACTAGCGGTCGGTGAGCAGTTCTTC
NA	TRBV10-2	TRBJ1-2	NA	CASSEFGLGGNGYTF	TGCGCCAGCAGTGAGTTCGGGCTCGGGGGAAACGGCTACACCTTC
once	TRBV5-6	TRBJ2-3	NA	CASSSITDTQYF	TGTGCCAGCAGCTCAATCACAGATACGCAGTATTTT
few	TRBV7-9	TRBJ1-1	TRBD1	CASSSVPGQGALDTEAFF	TGTGCCAGCAGCTCGGTCCCGGGACAGGGGGCGCTGGACACTGAAGCTTTCTTT
few	TRBV28	TRBJ2-5	TRBD2	CASRLAGGLQETQYF	TGTGCCAGCCGGTTAGCGGGGGGCCTCCAAGAGACCCAGTACTTC
NA	TRBV5-1	TRBJ1-4	NA	CASSFPGRDEKLFF	TGCGCCAGCAGCTTTCCGGGGAGGGATGAAAAACTGTTTTTT
NA	TRBV6-6	TRBJ1-5	NA	CASSSQGPNQPQHF	TGTGCCAGCAGTTCCCAGGGTCCGAATCAGCCCCAGCATTTT
NA	TRBV5-1	TRBJ1-2	TRBD1	CASSPGTETYGYTF	TGCGCCAGCAGCCCCGGGACAGAGACTTATGGCTACACCTTC
NA	TRBV6-5	TRBJ2-7	NA	CASSFTPTGYPYEQYF	TGTGCCAGCAGTTTCACACCCACAGGGTACCCCTACGAGCAGTACTTC
NA	TRBV4-2	TRBJ1-2	NA	CASSQEPGRDYGYTF	TGTGCCAGCAGCCAAGAACCGGGGAGGGACTATGGCTACACCTTC
NA	TRBV19	TRBJ2-7	NA	CASSAKGVYPYEQYF	TGTGCCAGTAGCGCGAAGGGAGTTTACCCCTACGAGCAGTACTTC
few	TRBV6-1	TRBJ1-6	TRBD1	CASRRGQNNSPLHF	TGTGCCAGTCGGAGGGGACAGAATAATTCACCCCTCCACTTT
NA	TRBV28	TRBJ1-1	TRBD1	CASSKQGENTEAFF	TGTGCCAGCAGCAAGCAGGGGGAAAACACTGAAGCTTTCTTT
NA	TRBV5-1	TRBJ2-1	NA	CASSLLGTLNEQFF	TGCGCCAGCAGCTTGCTAGGGACTTTGAATGAGCAGTTCTTC
NA	TRBV6-1	TRBJ2-2	TRBD1	CANRGQGDGELFF	TGTGCCAACCGAGGACAGGGGGACGGGGAGCTGTTTTTT
NA	TRBV18	TRBJ2-1	NA	CASSPSRSVRNEQFF	TGTGCCAGCTCACCATCCCGGTCGGTTCGCAATGAGCAGTTCTTC
NA	TRBV5-4	TRBJ2-7	NA	CASSFDGTSFLYEQYF	TGTGCCAGCAGCTTTGATGGGACTTCCTTCCTCTACGAGCAGTACTTC
NA	TRBV7-7	TRBJ1-1	NA	CASSLDFDTEAFF	TGTGCCAGCAGCTTGGACTTTGACACTGAAGCTTTCTTT
NA	TRBV7-6	TRBJ2-1	NA	CASSPLRVAENNEQFF	TGTGCCAGCAGCCCTCTCCGGGTAGCGGAGAACAATGAGCAGTTCTTC
few	TRBV30	TRBJ2-5	TRBD1	CAWSGQGDLSETQYF	TGTGCCTGGAGTGGGCAGGGGGACCTCTCGGAGACCCAGTACTTC
once	TRBV2	TRBJ1-1	TRBD1	CASSDRGRNTEAFF	TGTGCCAGCAGCGACAGGGGGCGGAACACTGAAGCTTTCTTT
NA	TRBV28	TRBJ1-3	NA	CASGEGGSGNTIYF	TGTGCCAGCGGGGAGGGGGGCTCTGGAAACACCATATATTTT
NA	TRBV5-1	TRBJ1-1	TRBD1	CASSLQGVWNTEAFF	TGCGCCAGCAGCTTACAGGGGGTATGGAACACTGAAGCTTTCTTT
once	TRBV6-1	TRBJ2-5	NA	CATLDRTNQETQYF	TGTGCCACCTTGGACAGAACCAACCAAGAGACCCAGTACTTC
NA	TRBV30	TRBJ1-1	TRBD1	CAWSAGTGAFF	TGTGCCTGGAGTGCCGGGACAGGAGCTTTCTTT
NA	TRBV19	TRBJ2-7	TRBD1	CASGGQMGYEQYF	TGTGCCAGTGGGGGACAGATGGGTTACGAGCAGTACTTC
once	TRBV2	TRBJ2-1	TRBD2	CASRLLAGGYNEQFF	TGTGCCAGCCGGTTGCTAGCGGGGGGCTACAATGAGCAGTTCTTC
NA	TRBV11-1	TRBJ2-2	TRBD1	CASSLRTGDGELFF	TGTGCCAGCAGCCTACGGACAGGGGACGGGGAGCTGTTTTTT
NA	TRBV11-3	TRBJ2-2	TRBD2	CASSLVGSGINTGELFF	TGTGCCAGCAGCTTAGTAGGTAGCGGGATAAACACCGGGGAGCTGTTTTTT
few	TRBV10-2	TRBJ1-1	NA	CASSVRGGNTEAFF	TGCGCCAGCAGTGTTAGGGGGGGGAACACTGAAGCTTTCTTT
once	TRBV4-2	TRBJ2-5	TRBD2	CASSQDGGGEETQYF	TGTGCCAGCAGCCAAGATGGGGGAGGGGAAGAGACCCAGTACTTC
NA	TRBV14	TRBJ1-4	NA	CASSRTRHELFF	TGTGCCAGCAGCCGCACTCGACATGAACTGTTTTTT
few	TRBV28	TRBJ1-5	NA	CASNWGDGSNQPQHF	TGTGCCAGCAACTGGGGGGACGGTAGCAATCAGCCCCAGCATTTT
once	TRBV2	TRBJ2-7	NA	CASSEHGGVYEQYF	TGTGCCAGCAGTGAACACGGGGGTGTCTACGAGCAGTACTTC
NA	TRBV10-3	TRBJ2-7	TRBD2	CAISGLAVEQYF	TGTGCCATCAGTGGACTAGCAGTCGAGCAGTACTTC
once	TRBV15	TRBJ1-2	NA	CATSRDLGSMSSYGYTF	TGTGCCACCAGCAGAGATCTCGGTAGTATGTCTTCTTATGGCTACACCTTC
NA	TRBV5-4	TRBJ1-2	TRBD1	CASSTGGTGGEDTF	TGTGCCAGCAGCACCGGAGGGACAGGGGGCGAAGACACCTTC
NA	TRBV30	TRBJ1-2	TRBD1	CAWSTGGGRGYTF	TGTGCCTGGAGTACGGGAGGGGGCCGTGGCTACACCTTC
few	TRBV5-6	TRBJ2-3	NA	CASSYLPGLTTDTQYF	TGTGCCAGCAGCTACCTCCCAGGCCTCACCACAGATACGCAGTATTTT
NA	TRBV19	TRBJ2-3	TRBD2	CASTSSGKPPDTQYF	TGTGCCAGTACAAGTAGCGGGAAGCCGCCAGATACGCAGTATTTT
NA	TRBV18	TRBJ1-6	TRBD1	CASSPGTGSWHHF	TGTGCCAGCTCACCCGGGACAGGGTCGTGGCACCACTTT
once	TRBV5-1	TRBJ1-2	TRBD1	CASSTTGAGQGRGYTF	TGCGCCAGCAGTACTACCGGGGCGGGACAGGGGCGCGGCTACACCTTC
NA	TRBV19	TRBJ1-4	NA	CASYFNEKLFF	TGTGCCAGTTACTTCAATGAAAAACTGTTTTTT
NA	TRBV9	TRBJ2-7	TRBD1	CASSVGVAGGYYEQYF	TGTGCCAGCAGCGTAGGGGTGGCAGGGGGATACTACGAGCAGTACTTC
NA	TRBV10-3	TRBJ1-6	NA	CAISVRQTGGSPLHF	TGTGCCATCAGTGTTCGGCAGACCGGGGGTTCACCCCTCCACTTT